These T cell receptor beta chains were read from a single sample in a study of CD8+ T cells in alopecia areata. TCRdb keeps only in-frame clones here, not all; method: immunoSEQ multiplex PCR. There are roughly 200,000 clones in the sample; roughly 61% occur only once, and around 12% lies in the top ten. This specimen was CD8+ T cells sorted from blood, taken at week 24, from a patient treated with tofacitinib. The receptors originated from a human donor with alopecia areata. Both conserved end residues are part of each CDR3. D genes are given only for firm matches. Where a row states a size, it is once, few, many or the class of an expanded clone; other rows omit it.

CDR3nt,CDR3aa,abundance,j_gene,len,v_gene,d_gene
TGTGCCAGTAGTATCTCCGGACAGGGGAACACTGAAGCTTTCTTT,CASSISGQGNTEAFF,few,TRBJ1-1,15,TRBV19,TRBD1
TGTGCCATCAGTGAGTCGGGACAGGGGTTTGCGGATACGCAGTATTTT,CAISESGQGFADTQYF,.,TRBJ2-3,16,TRBV10-3,TRBD1
TGCGCCAGCAGCTTGGGGCAGGTGAACACTGAAGCTTTCTTT,CASSLGQVNTEAFF,.,TRBJ1-1,14,TRBV23-1,.
TGTGCCAGCAGCCCAGGTAGGGGCCAGACCTACGAGCAGTACTTC,CASSPGRGQTYEQYF,.,TRBJ2-7,15,TRBV13,.
TGTGCCAGCAGGAGGAGGGACAGGGGATACGATGAGCAGTTCTTC,CASRRRDRGYDEQFF,.,TRBJ2-1,15,TRBV6-1,TRBD1
TGTGCCAGCAGTTCCGACTCGCCGCCGGCGGACCCTAGCGATACGCAGTATTTT,CASSSDSPPADPSDTQYF,few,TRBJ2-3,18,TRBV27,.
TGTGCCAGCAGGGGGGACAGCACCTACGAGCAGTACTTC,CASRGDSTYEQYF,.,TRBJ2-7,13,TRBV7-2,TRBD1
TGTGCCAGCAGTTATAACTACGAGCAGTACTTC,CASSYNYEQYF,few,TRBJ2-7,11,TRBV6-5,.
TGCAGCGATGGGACAGGGAGCTCCTACAATGAGCAGTTCTTC,CSDGTGSSYNEQFF,few,TRBJ2-1,14,TRBV29-1,TRBD1
TGCGCCAGCAGCCCAATTCGGCGCAGGGGCGTATCTAACTATGGCTACACCTTC,CASSPIRRRGVSNYGYTF,once,TRBJ1-2,18,TRBV4-1,.
TGTGCCAGCAGTTACGCAGGGGAAGAGACCCAGTACTTC,CASSYAGEETQYF,few,TRBJ2-5,13,TRBV6-5,.
TGTGCCAGCAGCTTACTTCGAGATACGCAGTATTTT,CASSLLRDTQYF,.,TRBJ2-3,12,TRBV11-2,.
TGTGCCAGCAGTAAGGGTGGTGTGGAGAAGCAGTTCTTC,CASSKGGVEKQFF,.,TRBJ2-1,13,TRBV6-6,.
TGCGCCAGCAGCCAACTAGGGACGGCCGCTGAAGCTTTCTTT,CASSQLGTAAEAFF,.,TRBJ1-1,14,TRBV4-1,.
TGTGCCAGCAGCAGGACCGACAATGAGCAGTTCTTC,CASSRTDNEQFF,.,TRBJ2-1,12,TRBV7-9,.
TGTGCCTGGAGTGGACAGGGAAATTCACCCCTCCACTTT,CAWSGQGNSPLHF,few,TRBJ1-6,13,TRBV30,TRBD1
TGTGCCAGCAGCGCTTGCCCGGGACTCCCGGAGTGCAATGAGCAGTTCTTC,CASSACPGLPECNEQFF,.,TRBJ2-1,17,TRBV13,.
TGTGCCAGCAGCTTAGGCCGGCAGCCCCAGCATTTT,CASSLGRQPQHF,.,TRBJ1-5,12,TRBV13,.
TGTGCCAGCAGCGCTAGCGCTTCCGGGGAGCTGTTTTTT,CASSASASGELFF,.,TRBJ2-2,13,TRBV9,.
TGTGCCAGTAGTAAAAACGATCAGCCCCAGCATTTT,CASSKNDQPQHF,few,TRBJ1-5,12,TRBV19,.
TGTGCCACCAGCGGGGACAGGGGGTCCACCGGGGAGCTGTTTTTT,CATSGDRGSTGELFF,few,TRBJ2-2,15,TRBV15,TRBD1
TGTGCCAGCAGCTCCAACTCTGGGGCCAACGTCCTGACTTTC,CASSSNSGANVLTF,few,TRBJ2-6,14,TRBV7-9,.
TGTGCCAGCAGCTTGCGAAGTTACGAGCAGTACTTC,CASSLRSYEQYF,once,TRBJ2-7,12,TRBV5-8,.
TGTGCCAGCAGTGACCGGGAGGGATCCTACGAGCAGTACTTC,CASSDREGSYEQYF,.,TRBJ2-7,14,TRBV6-5,TRBD2
TGTGCCAGCAGGACAGGGTTGGAGACCCAGTACTTC,CASRTGLETQYF,.,TRBJ2-5,12,TRBV7-9,TRBD1
TGCAGTGCTTACAACACCGGGGAGCTGTTTTTT,CSAYNTGELFF,.,TRBJ2-2,11,TRBV20-1,.
TGTGCCAGCAGCTCAAGCCGGTGGCCAAACACTGAAGCTTTCTTT,CASSSSRWPNTEAFF,few,TRBJ1-1,15,TRBV13,.
TGTGCCAGCAGCTTAGTAAGACAGGTCGGATCACCCCTCCACTTT,CASSLVRQVGSPLHF,.,TRBJ1-6,15,TRBV11-2,.
TGTGCCAGCAGGCAGGCGGCCGGAAACACCATATATTTT,CASRQAAGNTIYF,few,TRBJ1-3,13,TRBV2,.
TGTGCCAGCAGAGAGGAGACGGGCACCGGGGAGCTGTTTTTT,CASREETGTGELFF,.,TRBJ2-2,14,TRBV5-8,.
TGTGCCAGCAGCCCAAGCTCCTACGAGCAGTACTTC,CASSPSSYEQYF,.,TRBJ2-7,12,TRBV7-9,.
TGTGCCAGCAGATCGCTAGCGGACAATGAGCAGTTCTTC,CASRSLADNEQFF,once,TRBJ2-1,13,TRBV27,TRBD2
TGTGCCAGCAGTTCTAGCGGGGGATACGAGCAGTACTTC,CASSSSGGYEQYF,few,TRBJ2-7,13,TRBV6-5,TRBD2
TGTGCCAGCAGTCACCGGACTAGCGGGGCTCAAGAGACCCAGTACTTC,CASSHRTSGAQETQYF,once,TRBJ2-5,16,TRBV5-6,TRBD2
TGTGCCAGCGGGGACAGGGTTCACAATCAGCCCCAGCATTTT,CASGDRVHNQPQHF,.,TRBJ1-5,14,TRBV19,TRBD1
TGTGCCAGCAGCCTGACTAGCGGGGGAGGGGAGACCCAGTACTTC,CASSLTSGGGETQYF,.,TRBJ2-5,15,TRBV2,TRBD2
TGTGCCAGCAGCTTAACCACTATGAACACTGAAGCTTTCTTT,CASSLTTMNTEAFF,many,TRBJ1-1,14,TRBV7-9,.
TGTGCCAGCAGTCCGGGAGGGAGGGAGCTGTTTTTT,CASSPGGRELFF,.,TRBJ2-2,12,TRBV6-6,TRBD2
TGTGCCAGCAGTGAGACACAGGTGCTGAACACTGAAGCTTTCTTT,CASSETQVLNTEAFF,.,TRBJ1-1,15,TRBV27,.
TGTGCCAGCAGCCAAGCCATTGATTACGAGCAGTACTTC,CASSQAIDYEQYF,few,TRBJ2-7,13,TRBV4-1,.
TGTGCCAGCAGCCCCACACAGAACACCGGGGAGCTGTTTTTT,CASSPTQNTGELFF,.,TRBJ2-2,14,TRBV11-2,.
TGTGCCAGCAGCTTAGGGGACCTTCTCTATGGCTACACCTTC,CASSLGDLLYGYTF,.,TRBJ1-2,14,TRBV7-8,.
TGTGCCAGCAGCTCGTTTACGACAGGGCAAGATGGCTACACCTTC,CASSSFTTGQDGYTF,.,TRBJ1-2,15,TRBV13,TRBD1
TGTGCCTGGAGTCCACCGACAGAGAACACCGGGGAGCTGTTTTTT,CAWSPPTENTGELFF,.,TRBJ2-2,15,TRBV30,.
TGTGCCAGCAGCTTGTCGGCCACCCGCCACGAGCAGTACTTC,CASSLSATRHEQYF,.,TRBJ2-7,14,TRBV5-6,.
TGTGCCAGCAGCGACAGGACCTACGAGCAGTACTTC,CASSDRTYEQYF,.,TRBJ2-7,12,TRBV13,.